This T cell receptor beta chain was identified in a study of CD8 T cells in ankylosing spondylitis (dated by TCRdb to 2015 to 2018). Regarding the research as a whole: T cell receptor beta repertoires were profiled in healthy donors and ankylosing spondylitis patients so that disease-linked TCR variants could be found. Samples of peripheral blood were taken, and for ankylosing spondylitis patients, synovial fluid was collected as well. The full study cohort comprised 25 ankylosing spondylitis patients and some 110 healthy donors. What the research found in general, with its limitations: A TCR beta motif of fewer than 10 highly homologous amino acid variants appeared characteristic of blood from ankylosing spondylitis patients. Some TCR beta motif variants had previously been reported in synovial fluid and blood of reactive arthritis patients, which suggested common disease-initiation mechanisms. A CD8+ phenotype was shown by the disease-linked clones, which were found at relatively low frequencies in peripheral blood. The disease-linked clones were reported as significantly enriched in matched synovial fluid samples from ankylosing spondylitis patients.

TCRdb shows the sequencer as Illumina MiSeq. Quantitative 5'-RACE with molecular barcodes was the method used to prepare the TCR beta libraries. In the original analysis: A new computational method based on a probabilistic model of VDJ rearrangement was used to identify disease-linked TCR variants. TCRdb reworked the public reads: Q25 trimming with fastp, MiXCR clone assembly, productive beta chains retained. Rows merge per CDR3 protein into single entries with the most common DNA and genes. These V and J calls derive from TCRdb rather than the authors' analysis. This sample is represented by 30,000 to 45,000 distinct CDR3 sequences; approximately 15% of them were singletons. The ten largest clones represent 35% to 50% of the sample. Comment on this clonotype: Its antigen is still unknown. No clone much larger than this one lies a single base away; base qualities are absent.

This receptor was taken from a male donor with ankylosing spondylitis or in good health (not recorded which). Sequencing was carried out using blood.

CDR3 protein: CSATGLNTEAFF. The bases read TGCAGTGCGACAGGGTTGAACACTGAAGCTTTCTTT. The chain couples TRBV20-1 to TRBJ1-1; 7 nucleotides in the junction match TRBD1. V is cut back by 6 bases and J by 0 bases, with 1 base in the junction unmatched. Reading the germline V gene (reference sequence) gives CDR1 DFQATT and CDR2 SNEGSKA. Taken from cysteine to phenylalanine, the CDR3 has 12 residues. Just the 36-base CDR3 DNA is kept, in frame starting at base 1.